This is a list of T cell receptor beta chains from one sample in a study of blood T cell repertoires in COVID-19. Sequencing was performed with immunoSEQ multiplex PCR; in TCRdb, only in-frame clones are kept and a portion is missing. The sample includes 250,000 to 400,000 clones, roughly 90% of them seen just once. Sample: peripheral blood. Receptors originate from a young woman with COVID-19, enrolled during active disease. The CDR3 runs from the conserved cysteine through the conserved F or W. The D gene is left open where the match is weak. Expanded clones are given a class, and other clones once, few, many or no size at all.

TRBJ2-7	TRBV2	NA	NA	TGTGCCAGCAGTGACCGGAGACAGGCTACCTACGAGCAGTACTTC	CASSDRRQATYEQYF
TRBJ1-6	TRBV20-1	once	TRBD1	TGCAGTGCTAGTGGGACAGAACGATCACCCCTCCACTTT	CSASGTERSPLHF
TRBJ1-1	TRBV2	NA	NA	TGTGCCAGCAGTGCCGGCAACTATGAAGCTTTCTTT	CASSAGNYEAFF
TRBJ1-1	TRBV12-5	NA	NA	TGTGCTAGTGGTTTGTGGGGCAGCACTGAAGCTTTCTTT	CASGLWGSTEAFF
TRBJ1-1	TRBV21-1	NA	NA	TGTGCCAGCAGCAAATTGCCCCGGAACAGGGCCGCTTTCTTT	CASSKLPRNRAAFF
TRBJ1-1	TRBV5-4	NA	NA	TGTGCCAGCAGCTTGGTCAGGGCGGACACTGAAGCTTTCTTT	CASSLVRADTEAFF
TRBJ2-1	TRBV6-5	NA	TRBD2	TGTGCCAGCAGTTACTTTCGCGGGGAGGGTAATGAGCAGTTCTTC	CASSYFRGEGNEQFF
TRBJ2-7	TRBV12-3/TRBV12-4	NA	TRBD1	TGTGCCAGCAGTTTTGGACAGGCTTACGAGCAGTACTTC	CASSFGQAYEQYF
TRBJ1-1	TRBV5-1	NA	TRBD1	TGCGCCAGCAGCGGGGGACAGGGCCCCAACACTGAAGCTTTCTTT	CASSGGQGPNTEAFF
TRBJ2-1	TRBV2	NA	TRBD2	TGTGCCAGCAGCGCGGGACTAGCGGGAGGAGGGAATGAGCAGTTCTTC	CASSAGLAGGGNEQFF
TRBJ1-4	TRBV5-6	NA	TRBD1	TGTGCCAGCAGCGGGGACAGGAACGCCGAAAAACTGTTTTTT	CASSGDRNAEKLFF
TRBJ2-3	TRBV9	NA	TRBD2	TGTGCCAGCAGCTTGACTAGCGGAAGCACAGATACGCAGTATTTT	CASSLTSGSTDTQYF
TRBJ2-5	TRBV3-1/TRBV3-2	once	TRBD2	TGTGCCAGCAGCCTTGGCGGGAGGGAAGAGACCCAGTACTTC	CASSLGGREETQYF
TRBJ1-5	TRBV3-1/TRBV3-2	NA	TRBD1	TGTGCCAGCAGCCCTCGACAGGGCCTAAGCAATCAGCCCCAGCATTTT	CASSPRQGLSNQPQHF
TRBJ1-3	TRBV28	NA	NA	TGTGCCAGCCGCGAACAGGTCCCTAAAAACACCATATATTTT	CASREQVPKNTIYF
TRBJ1-2	TRBV12-3/TRBV12-4	NA	NA	TGTGCCAGCAGTTTAGGGGGAGATGGCTACACCTTC	CASSLGGDGYTF
TRBJ2-7	TRBV24-1	NA	TRBD2	TGTGCCACCAGTGAGTTCGGGACGGCTTGGATGTGTGGCGGGAGAACGTTCTGCGAGCAGTACTTC	CATSEFGTAWMCGGRTFCEQYF
TRBJ2-2	TRBV30	NA	TRBD2	TGTGCCTGGAGTCGTTTAGCGGGAGAGGACGGGGAGCTGTTTTTT	CAWSRLAGEDGELFF
TRBJ1-1	TRBV7-7	NA	NA	TGTGCCAGCAGCTTATCCGTCGGACAAGAAGCTTTCTTT	CASSLSVGQEAFF
TRBJ2-5	TRBV24-1	once	TRBD1	TGTGCCACCAGTGATTCTAGGGGGCCTCTAGAGACCCAGTACTTC	CATSDSRGPLETQYF
TRBJ2-5	TRBV6-5	NA	TRBD1	TGTGCCAGCGAACCAGGGGGCGCGGGGCAAGAGACCCAGTACTTC	CASEPGGAGQETQYF
TRBJ1-3	TRBV7-9	NA	NA	TGTGCCAGCAGTCAAACCAGGGTAACCTCTGGAAACACCATATATTTT	CASSQTRVTSGNTIYF
TRBJ1-2	TRBV5-1	NA	TRBD1	TGCGCCAGCAGCTCCGGGACAGACTTCATCTACACCTTC	CASSSGTDFIYTF
TRBJ2-7	TRBV19	NA	TRBD1	TGTGCCAGCAACCCGGGACAGGGGTTATTACAGTACTTC	CASNPGQGLLQYF